The rows below give T cell receptor beta chains drawn from one sample of a study of cytomegalovirus exposure and HLA in healthy donors. The protocol was immunoSEQ multiplex PCR, while the TCRdb copy is restricted to in-frame clones and leaves out a portion. The sample shows nearly 200,000 clones, 60% to 80% of them seen only once. The sample taken for sequencing was PBMCs. The origin of the receptors is a woman aged 30 to 39 in good health and CMV-seropositive. The CDR3 runs from the conserved cysteine through the conserved F or W. A D gene is named only where the DNA matches it firmly. The size of a clone is reported for some rows only, either as once, few or many, or as a class for expanded clones.

j_call,d_call,v_call,clone_size,cdr3_nt,cdr3_aa
TRBJ2-5,NA,TRBV7-2,NA,TGTGCCAGCAGCTCCGCGGAGACCCAGTACTTC,CASSSAETQYF
TRBJ2-1,NA,TRBV6-1,NA,TGTGCCAGCAGTGACAGGGGCAGAACGAACGATGAGCAGTTCTTC,CASSDRGRTNDEQFF
TRBJ2-5,NA,TRBV7-3,NA,TGTGCCAGCAGCTTAAAAGGGGCGCCGGGTAGGGCAGGGCAAGAGACCCAGTACTTC,CASSLKGAPGRAGQETQYF
TRBJ1-5,TRBD1,TRBV27,once,TGTGCCAGCAGCTCTTCCGGGACAGGGTACCAGCCCCAGCATTTT,CASSSSGTGYQPQHF
TRBJ1-4,NA,TRBV27,few,TGTGCCAGCAGTTTATCGGCAGGGAACTTTGAAAAACTGTTTTTT,CASSLSAGNFEKLFF
TRBJ2-5,TRBD2,TRBV7-9,NA,TGTGCCAGCAGAAAACGGAGCCGACTAGCGGAGGATGGAGAGACCCAGTACTTC,CASRKRSRLAEDGETQYF
TRBJ1-2,NA,TRBV10-3,NA,TGTGCCATCAGTGAGGGACAGAGCTATGGCTACACCTTC,CAISEGQSYGYTF
TRBJ1-1,NA,TRBV6-5,NA,TGTGCCAGCAGTAAGACCTCGACAAGGAACACTGAAGCTTTCTTT,CASSKTSTRNTEAFF
TRBJ2-3,TRBD2,TRBV7-6,NA,TGTGCCAGCAGCTTAGCCAACCTCAACCTAGCGGGCGGTGTAGATACGCAGTATTTT,CASSLANLNLAGGVDTQYF
TRBJ2-4,TRBD2,TRBV5-1,NA,TGCGCCAGCAGCTTGGGCGGGAGCCTCGGGGAAAACATTCAGTACTTC,CASSLGGSLGENIQYF
TRBJ2-1,TRBD2,TRBV7-6,NA,TGTGCCAGCAGCCCCCGCACCCCGTCTTCTAGCGGGGGGGAGGGAGAGCAGTTCTTC,CASSPRTPSSSGGEGEQFF
TRBJ2-7,NA,TRBV4-1,NA,TGCGCCAGCAGCCAGCGGACAGCCACCTACGAGCAGTACTTC,CASSQRTATYEQYF
TRBJ1-2,NA,TRBV2,NA,TGTGCCAGCAGACCCTGGGGGCGGGTTGTCTATGGCTACACCTTC,CASRPWGRVVYGYTF
TRBJ2-3,TRBD1,TRBV5-1,NA,TGCGCCAGCAGCTCACGGGACAGGGCCACAGATACGCAGTATTTT,CASSSRDRATDTQYF
TRBJ2-2,NA,TRBV18,NA,TGTGCCAGCTCACCACAGGCGGGCGCTTACACCGGGGAGCTGTTTTTT,CASSPQAGAYTGELFF
TRBJ2-1,NA,TRBV9,few,TGTGCCAGCAGCGTAGGGGTCGGGGGATACAATGAGCAGTTCTTC,CASSVGVGGYNEQFF
TRBJ2-3,TRBD2,TRBV5-5,NA,TGTGCCAGTGGAGCGGGAGGGGGTTCAGATACGCAGTATTTT,CASGAGGGSDTQYF